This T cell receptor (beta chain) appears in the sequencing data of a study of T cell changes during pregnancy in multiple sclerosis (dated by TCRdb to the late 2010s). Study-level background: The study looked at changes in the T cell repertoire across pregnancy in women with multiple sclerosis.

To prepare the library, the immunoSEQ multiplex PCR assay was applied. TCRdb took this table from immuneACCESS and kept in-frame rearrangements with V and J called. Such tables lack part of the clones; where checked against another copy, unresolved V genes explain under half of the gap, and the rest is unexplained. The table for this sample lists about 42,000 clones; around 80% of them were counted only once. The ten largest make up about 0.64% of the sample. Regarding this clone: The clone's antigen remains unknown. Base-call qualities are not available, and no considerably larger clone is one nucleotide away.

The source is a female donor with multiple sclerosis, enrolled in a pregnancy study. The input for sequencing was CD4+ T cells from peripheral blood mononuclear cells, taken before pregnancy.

At the DNA level, the sequence is TGTGCCAGCAGTTACTCGACTCAGGGTGAAAAACTGTTTTTT. This gives the protein CASSYSTQGEKLFF. The chain is made from TRBV6-5 and TRBJ1-4; the best D guess is TRBD1, with 5 bases matching. The germline V gene provides CDR1 MNHEY and CDR2 SVGAGI. The CDR3 sequence holds 14 residues, the cysteine and phenylalanine included. Of all the DNA, just the CDR3 is kept, 42 bases in frame from base 1. V lost 0 bases and J lost 7 bases; the stretch between them is 9 bases long.